Shown below are 9 T cell receptor beta chains from a single sample sequenced in a study of CD8+ T cells in alopecia areata. Noted treatment: oral pan-JAK inhibitor, 5-10 mg twice daily. As the sequencing template, cDNA was produced by extracting RNA and reverse transcribing it. Profiled with immunoSEQ multiplex PCR; TCRdb holds only in-frame clones, not every one. The profile covers 200,000 or so clones, with roughly 60% appearing a single time and 5.5% taken by the ten largest. This sample comprised CD4+ T cells sorted from blood, obtained at week 24, from a patient treated with tofacitinib. The receptors here all came from a human donor with alopecia areata.

The chain combines TRBV27 with TRBJ2-2; 8 nucleotides agree with TRBD1. V trimming: 5 bases; J trimming: 4 bases; junction bases outside the gene matches: 12. Germline CDR1 MNHEY, CDR2 SMNVEV (reference sequence). CDR3 size: 17 residues. The CDR3 nucleotides are TGTGCCAGCAGTGAACGGCGGACAGGGCCTCGCACCGGGGAGCTGTTTTTT. Its translation is CASSERRTGPRTGELFF.

This clone has only a few counts. The gene calls are TRBV27 and TRBJ2-7; D possibly corresponds to TRBD1 (5 bases). V shed 2 bases and J shed 6 bases, with 11 bases lying between them. The CDR3 has 13 amino acids. The germline CDR1 and CDR2 sequences are MNHEY and SMNVEV (reference sequence). The CDR3: CASSLTGWGEQYF. CDR3 DNA sequence: TGTGCCAGCAGTTTAACAGGCTGGGGCGAGCAGTACTTC.

This clone was seen a single time. The chain carries TRBV29-1 and TRBJ2-1; D is possibly TRBD1 (6 bases). CDR1 SQVTM and CDR2 ANQGSEA come from the germline V gene. The CDR3 has 13 amino acids. V lost 5 bases, J lost 1 base, and 9 bases lay in between. For the CDR3, the DNA is TGCAGCGTTACGGACAGATCCTACAATGAGCAGTTCTTC. Its translation is CSVTDRSYNEQFF.

The V call is TRBV18, the J call TRBJ1-2; 8 bases map to TRBD1. Germline loops: CDR1 KGHSH, CDR2 LQKENI. The CDR3 has 14 residues. After removal of 3 bases from V and 8 bases from J, the junction contained 8 bases not matched to a gene. The CDR3 nucleotides read TGTGCCAGCTCACCGAATGGACAGGGTGGCGGCTACACCTTC. It is translated as CASSPNGQGGGYTF.

This chain joins TRBV4-3 and TRBJ2-5; D call uncertain. The germline V gene has CDR1 LGHNA and CDR2 YSLEER. This CDR3 is built from 13 residues. Trimming cost V 4 bases and J 5 bases, with 11 bases left between them. The CDR3 spells CASSRGSRETQYF. DNA for the CDR3: TGCGCCAGCAGCCGGGGAAGCAGGGAGACCCAGTACTTC.

The V and J genes are TRBV11-1 and TRBJ2-7; no clear D. The CDR3 contains 13 residues. Trimming cost V 1 base and J 6 bases, with 10 bases left between them. Per germline, CDR1 SGHAT and CDR2 FQDESV (reference sequence). The chain's CDR3 is CASSLGRVSEQYF. The CDR3 DNA follows: TGTGCCAGCAGCTTAGGACGCGTCTCCGAGCAGTACTTC.

This rearrangement joins TRBV29-1 to TRBJ2-1; a weak D match, TRBD1 (6 bases). Germline CDR1 reads SQVTM; CDR2 reads ANQGSEA. V was trimmed by 4 bases and J by 8 bases, leaving 12 bases between them. The CDR3 loop spans 12 amino acids. CDR3 nucleotides: TGCAGCGTTGTTGGGACATTGGATGAGCAGTTCTTC. Encoded protein: CSVVGTLDEQFF.

V and J are TRBV29-1 and TRBJ1-1; 9 positions match TRBD1. Germline values: CDR1 SQVTM, CDR2 ANQGSEA. V trimming: 7 bases; J trimming: 5 bases; junction bases outside the gene matches: 8. The CDR3 loop spans 13 amino acids. The CDR3 nucleotides are TGCAGCGCTCACAGGGGGCGTAATACTGAAGCTTTCTTT. Amino acids: CSAHRGRNTEAFF.

The J gene is TRBJ1-1, the V gene TRBV2; D is uncertain. The germline V and J ends were trimmed by 6 bases and 1 base, with 9 bases remaining between them. Germline V gene data show CDR1 as SNHLY and CDR2 as FYNNEI. The CDR3 loop spans 13 amino acids. In DNA, the CDR3 is TGTGCCAGCAGCCCGATGGGGAACACTGAAGCTTTCTTT. This sequence encodes CASSPMGNTEAFF. The full variable domain, in which reference TRBV2 and TRBJ1-1 provide the parts outside the CDR3, is EPEVTQTPSHQVTQMGQEVILRCVPISNHLYFYWYRQILGQKVEFLVSFYNNEISEKSEIFDDQFSVERPDGSNFTLKIRSTKLEDSAMYFCASSPMGNTEAFFGQGTRLTVV.